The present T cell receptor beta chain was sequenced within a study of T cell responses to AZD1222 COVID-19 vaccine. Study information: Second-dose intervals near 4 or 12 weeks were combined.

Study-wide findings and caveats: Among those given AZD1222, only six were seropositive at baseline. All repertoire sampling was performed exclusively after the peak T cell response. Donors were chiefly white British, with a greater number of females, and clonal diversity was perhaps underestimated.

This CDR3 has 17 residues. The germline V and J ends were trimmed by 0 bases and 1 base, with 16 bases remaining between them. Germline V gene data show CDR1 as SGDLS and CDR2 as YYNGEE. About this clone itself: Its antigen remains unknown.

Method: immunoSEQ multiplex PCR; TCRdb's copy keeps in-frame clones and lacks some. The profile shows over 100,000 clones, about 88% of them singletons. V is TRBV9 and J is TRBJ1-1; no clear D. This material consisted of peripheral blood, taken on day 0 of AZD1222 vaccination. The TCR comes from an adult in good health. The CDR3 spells CASSVGPGYTPNTEAFF. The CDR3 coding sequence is TGTGCCAGCAGCGTAGGCCCGGGTTACACCCCGAACACTGAAGCTTTCTTT.